These 28 T cell receptor beta chains were all obtained from the same sample, sequenced in a study of cytomegalovirus exposure and HLA in healthy donors. The primer mix had 60 Vbeta and 13 Jbeta primers. Repertoires were generated with immunoSEQ multiplex PCR, while TCRdb's copy carries only in-frame clones and drops some. The table records 130,000 or so clones, under 80% of them present only once. The specimen was PBMCs. These receptors were taken from a man between 18 and 29 years old in good health and CMV-seropositive.

This clone is a singleton in its sample. The chain has TRBV7-2 and TRBJ2-4; D ambiguous. The ends were cut back, 4 bases at V and 3 bases at J, with 19 bases in the middle. CDR3 length: 17 amino acids. Germline V gives CDR1 SGHTA, CDR2 FQGNSA. CDR3 sequence: CASSSTNTASGKNIQYF. For the CDR3, the DNA is TGTGCCAGCAGCTCCACTAACACTGCCTCGGGCAAAAACATTCAGTACTTC.

The J gene is TRBJ1-1, the V gene TRBV6-5; no firm D call. Germline V gene sequence: CDR1 MNHEY, CDR2 SVGAGI. This CDR3 has 13 residues. Trimming took 6 bases from V and 4 from J, leaving 12 bases between them. The CDR3 DNA follows: TGTGCCAGCAGGGAAATAGGGAGCACTGAAGCTTTCTTT. Translating it yields CASREIGSTEAFF.

As regards this clone: Since the CDR3 does not end with the conserved phenylalanine or tryptophan, this likely comes from a read error. The chain couples TRBV15 to TRBJ2-3; TRBD2 is a possible D gene (6 bases). The V end lost 3 bases, the J end lost 2 bases, and 9 bases lay between the germline ends. CDR3 length: 14 amino acids. Germline values: CDR1 LNHNV, CDR2 YYDKDF (reference sequence). CDR3 loop: CATSRGLVTDTQYV. CDR3 sequence (DNA): TGTGCCACCAGCAGGGGACTGGTCACAGATACGCAGTATGTT.

V usage is TRBV19 and J usage is TRBJ1-1; unclear D gene. The ends were cut back, 3 bases at V and 1 base at J, with 12 bases in the middle. CDR1 and CDR2 from the germline V gene are LNHDA and SQIVND (reference sequence). There are 15 residues in the CDR3. CDR3 sequence (DNA): TGTGCCAGTAGTATGGGAAAGGGAGGGAACACTGAAGCTTTCTTT. This translates into CASSMGKGGNTEAFF.

The chain couples TRBV5-1 to TRBJ2-1; TRBD2 matches 12 bases. Germline CDR1 reads SGHRS; CDR2 reads YFSETQ. J lost 6 bases, V lost 1 base, and 8 bases had no gene match. The CDR3 totals 17 residues. In DNA form, the CDR3 reads TGCGCCAGCAGCTTGTCGCTAGCGGGGGGGCCGCTCAATGAGCAGTTCTTC. It yields the protein CASSLSLAGGPLNEQFF. The full variable domain, its missing parts supplied by reference TRBV5-1 and TRBJ2-1, is KAGVTQTPRYLIKTRGQQVTLSCSPISGHRSVSWYQQTPGQGLQFLFEYFSETQRNKGNFPGRFSGRQFSNSRSEMNVSTLELGDSALYLCASSLSLAGGPLNEQFFGPGTRLTVL.

The chain joins TRBV19 to TRBJ2-3; 7 positions agree with TRBD2. The V gene end was trimmed by 5 bases and the J gene end by 0 bases; junction bases not matched to a gene: 8. The CDR3 is 16 residues long. The germline gives CDR1 LNHDA, CDR2 SQIVND (reference sequence). Here the CDR3 reads CASSPSGTTSTDTQYF. DNA for the CDR3: TGTGCCAGTAGTCCGAGCGGGACTACTAGCACAGATACGCAGTATTTT.

The V gene is TRBV27, the J gene TRBJ1-1; the D is unclear. The V end lost 2 bases, the J end lost 0 bases, and 7 bases lay between the germline ends. CDR1 and CDR2 from the germline V gene are MNHEY and SMNVEV (reference sequence). This CDR3 is built from 14 residues. In nucleotides, the CDR3 is TGTGCCAGCAGTTTAGCCGGGGTGAACACTGAAGCTTTCTTT. Protein sequence: CASSLAGVNTEAFF.

This clone has just a few counts. The chain links TRBV6-1 to TRBJ2-6; D gene ambiguous. The V and J ends lost 7 bases and 1 base respectively, with 8 bases between them. CDR1 is MNHNS and CDR2 is SASEGT in the germline V gene. This CDR3 spans 14 amino acids. CDR3 in amino acids: CASTLSSGANVLTF. In DNA, the CDR3 is TGTGCCAGCACCCTTTCTTCTGGGGCCAACGTCCTGACTTTC.

This clone was counted a few times. The chain links TRBV7-2 to TRBJ2-2, with TRBD2 identical over 8 bases. The CDR3 runs to 14 residues. The germline CDR1 and CDR2 sequences are SGHTA and FQGNSA. The V segment lost 4 bases and the J segment 6 bases; nucleotides outside the gene matches: 4. The CDR3 nucleotides are TGTGCCAGCAGCTCGGGACTAGGGGCCGGGGAGCTGTTTTTT. This translates into CASSSGLGAGELFF.

Only one count was recorded for this clone. The chain employs TRBV9 and TRBJ2-2; TRBD1 matches 8 bases. V lost 1 base to trimming and J lost 5 bases; unmatched junction nucleotides: 4. The CDR3 totals 15 residues. From germline, CDR1 is SGDLS and CDR2 YYNGEE. The CDR3 DNA reads TGTGCCAGCAGCGTACAGGGGGCAAGAACCGGGGAGCTGTTTTTT. Translated, it gives CASSVQGARTGELFF. Filled out from reference TRBV9 and TRBJ2-2, the complete variable domain reads DSGVTQTPKHLITATGQRVTLRCSPRSGDLSVYWYQQSLDQGLQFLIQYYNGEERAKGNILERFSAQQFPDLHSELNLSSLELGDSALYFCASSVQGARTGELFFGEGSRLTVL.

The chain recombines TRBV15 with TRBJ1-3; no definite D call. V was clipped by 5 bases and J by 0 bases, with 11 bases between them. The CDR3 is 15 residues long. Germline lookup yields CDR1 LNHNV and CDR2 YYDKDF (reference sequence). The CDR3 protein is CATSQSQISGNTIYF. Here the CDR3 DNA reads TGTGCCACCAGCCAATCACAGATCTCTGGAAACACCATATATTTT.

This clone was counted between two and nine times. The chain employs TRBV11-2 and TRBJ2-1; D is uncertain. The germline CDR1 and CDR2 sequences are SGHAT and FQNNGV. The CDR3 covers 12 residues. V shed 5 bases and J shed 2 bases, with 4 bases lying between them. CDR3 in DNA: TGTGCCAGCAGCCCGGCCTACAATGAGCAGTTCTTC. Protein: CASSPAYNEQFF. Full variable domain (missing parts from reference TRBV11-2 and TRBJ2-1): EAGVAQSPRYKIIEKRQSVAFWCNPISGHATLYWYQQILGQGPKLLIQFQNNGVVDDSQLPKDRFSAERLKGVDSTLKIQPAKLEDSAVYLCASSPAYNEQFFGPGTRLTVL.

The chain recombines TRBV18 with TRBJ2-1; D not resolved. The V gene lost 5 bases and the J gene lost 0 bases, with 5 bases spanning the gap. The CDR3 is 13 amino acids. CDR1 and CDR2 from the germline V gene are KGHSH and LQKENI. The CDR3 sequence: CASSTSSYNEQFF. CDR3 DNA: TGTGCCAGCTCAACAAGCTCCTACAATGAGCAGTTCTTC.

A remark on this clone: One end of the junction varies from germline; a read error may be responsible. The chain has TRBV10-2 and TRBJ2-1; 11 bases agree with TRBD1. Germline lookup yields CDR1 WSHSY and CDR2 SAAADI. This CDR3 comprises 12 residues. As DNA, the CDR3 is TGCGCCAGCAGTGAGTTAGGGACAGGGGGTATCTTC. Amino acids: CASSELGTGGIF.

The chain uses TRBV30 and TRBJ1-2; D remains ambiguous. Germline V gene sequence: CDR1 GTSNPN, CDR2 SVGIG (reference sequence). The CDR3 is made up of 12 amino acids. The ends were cut back, 4 bases at V and 6 bases at J, with 12 bases in the middle. The CDR3 spells CAWTFSLHGYTF. In nucleotides, the CDR3 is TGTGCCTGGACCTTCTCTCTCCATGGCTACACCTTC.

This chain links TRBV2 with TRBJ2-5; 11 bases match TRBD2. The germline V gene encodes CDR1 SNHLY and CDR2 FYNNEI. The CDR3 length is 15 residues. V lost 8 bases to trimming and J lost 2 bases; unmatched junction nucleotides: 7. The CDR3 DNA sequence: TGTGCCAGCTCCCTAGCGGGGGGTGGGCAAGAGACCCAGTACTTC. This encodes CASSLAGGGQETQYF.

The chain combines TRBV2 with TRBJ1-5, with TRBD1 as a possible D gene (6 bases). CDR3 size: 14 residues. Looked up from germline, CDR1 is SNHLY and CDR2 is FYNNEI. Trimming removed 1 base at V and 7 bases at J, with 11 bases between. CDR3 DNA sequence: TGTGCCAGCAGTGAAGAACAGGGTGGCCAGCCCCAGCATTTT. As protein: CASSEEQGGQPQHF.

The rearrangement joins TRBV5-1 to TRBJ2-3, with TRBD1 matching over 12 bases. V lost 7 bases to trimming and J lost 2 bases; unmatched junction nucleotides: 2. The CDR3 consists of 14 residues. The germline V gene has CDR1 SGHRS and CDR2 YFSETQ. The CDR3 loop reads CASGDRGPTDTQYF. CDR3 coding DNA: TGCGCCAGCGGGGACAGGGGGCCCACAGATACGCAGTATTTT.

The chain links TRBV28 to TRBJ2-1; 9 positions match TRBD2. V lost 10 bases and J lost 6; bases outside the gene matches: 7. CDR1 and CDR2 from the germline V gene are MDHEN and SYDVKM. The CDR3 spans 13 residues. The CDR3 spells CATGTSYPNEQFF. For the CDR3, the DNA is TGTGCCACCGGGACTAGCTACCCCAATGAGCAGTTCTTC.

This clone appeared a few times. The chain uses TRBV6-5 and TRBJ1-2, with 7 positions matching TRBD1. Germline V CDR1 and CDR2: MNHEY, SVGAGI. The trim removed 0 bases at V and 7 bases at J, leaving 5 bases unmatched. The CDR3 consists of 14 residues. Here the CDR3 DNA reads TGTGCCAGCAGTTACTCGAGTCAGGGGGGTGGCTACACCTTC. Its translation is CASSYSSQGGGYTF.

This clone was observed a handful of times. The chain couples TRBV5-1 to TRBJ2-1, with TRBD2 identical over 8 bases. This CDR3 region has 15 residues. Germline V gene lookup returns CDR1 SGHRS and CDR2 YFSETQ. Trimming cost V 0 bases and J 3 bases; bases outside gene matches: 2. CDR3 region: CASSLVRGGYNEQFF. The CDR3 nucleotides read TGCGCCAGCAGCTTGGTCCGGGGGGGCTACAATGAGCAGTTCTTC.

The chain couples TRBV28 to TRBJ2-3, with 12 bases matching TRBD2. The CDR3 is 17 amino acids. After removal of 3 bases from V and 6 bases from J, the junction contained 10 bases not matched to a gene. Germline loops: CDR1 MDHEN, CDR2 SYDVKM. The CDR3 sequence is CASSLGLAGGPFDTQYF. CDR3 sequence (DNA): TGTGCCAGCAGTTTGGGTCTAGCGGGAGGGCCGTTTGATACGCAGTATTTT.

This sequence joins TRBV28 and TRBJ2-1, with no clear D. V was clipped by 4 bases and J by 0 bases, with 13 bases between them. Germline-derived CDR1 and CDR2 are MDHEN and SYDVKM. This CDR3 comprises 16 residues. The CDR3 coding sequence is TGTGCCAGCAGTTCCCAAGGCGGTAGCTCCTACAATGAGCAGTTCTTC. Amino acid sequence: CASSSQGGSSYNEQFF.

The J gene is TRBJ2-7, the V gene TRBV5-4; 15 positions agree with TRBD2. The CDR3 length is 17 residues. Unmatched junction bases numbered 7, after V lost 1 base and J lost 5 bases. Germline V gene lookup returns CDR1 SGHNT and CDR2 YYREEE (reference sequence). In DNA form, the CDR3 reads TGTGCCAGCAGCTTGCCCGGACTAGCGGGAGGGCCAGACGAGCAGTACTTC. This codes for CASSLPGLAGGPDEQYF.

With respect to this clone: This sample also contains other DNA sequences that code for the same CDR3. The chain couples TRBV6-6 to TRBJ2-7; 9 bases agree with TRBD1. Unmatched junction bases numbered 3, after V lost 6 bases and J lost 3 bases. The germline gives CDR1 MNHNY, CDR2 SVGAGI (reference sequence). The length of the CDR3 is 13 residues. The CDR3 region has the DNA TGTGCCAGCAGGGGACAGGGTGTCTACGAGCAGTACTTC. Its translation is CASRGQGVYEQYF.

This chain links TRBV12-5 with TRBJ1-5, with D possibly being TRBD1 (6 bases). From germline, CDR1 is LGHNT and CDR2 FRNRAP. Trimming stripped 0 bases from V and 6 bases from J, with 15 bases between. The CDR3 has 16 residues. The CDR3 DNA follows: TGTGCTAGTGGTTTGGTCCATCGGGGGGGCCTTCAGCCCCAGCATTTT. This codes for CASGLVHRGGLQPQHF.

This chain uses TRBV28 with TRBJ2-7, with 7 nucleotides matching TRBD2. The length of the CDR3 is 13 residues. Germline CDR1 and CDR2: MDHEN and SYDVKM. The V gene end was trimmed by 5 bases and the J gene end by 4 bases; junction bases not matched to a gene: 5. The chain's CDR3 is CASSGTIRYEQYF. For the CDR3, the DNA is TGTGCCAGCAGTGGGACTATCCGATACGAGCAGTACTTC.

The chain links TRBV29-1 to TRBJ2-1; weak D call: TRBD1 (6 bases). CDR3 length equals 15 residues. Germline CDR1 SQVTM, CDR2 ANQGSEA. V lost 5 bases and J 10 bases, leaving 24 bases between the germline ends. DNA of the CDR3: TGCAGCGTTTCTGGAGGACAGAGATTAATTGGCGAGCAGTTCTTC. This gives the protein CSVSGGQRLIGEQFF.